This passage covers 17 T cell receptor beta chains from one sample sequenced in a study of persistence of HIV-infected CD4 T cells. Cells were stimulated with CMV-infected fibroblast lysates at 8 to 10 ug/mL. CD40L-negative CD69-negative CD45RO-high memory CD4+ T cells were sorted as populations depleted of antigen-responding cells. No antigens are known for them. The immunoSEQ assay was version 4, run in survey mode. Measured with immunoSEQ multiplex PCR; TCRdb has only the in-frame clones, and not every one. The data contain around 28,000 clones, approximately 78% of them singletons. Sequenced material: CD4+ T cells sorted from PBMCs after 18-hour stimulation, taken from a patient who received antiretroviral therapy. The source is an adult man with HIV who was CMV-seropositive.

The rearrangement uses TRBV5-1 and TRBJ1-1; tentatively, D is TRBD1 (6 bases). V gave up 4 bases and J gave up 7 bases, with 20 bases separating them. Germline V CDR1 and CDR2: SGHRS, YFSETQ. The CDR3 length is 15 residues. CDR3 in amino acids: CASSPLGQGRVEAFF. DNA of the CDR3: TGCGCCAGCAGCCCCCTTGGGCAGGGGAGAGTTGAAGCTTTCTTT.

This chain links TRBV19 with TRBJ2-3; 8 bases align to TRBD2. Losses at the gene ends were 8 bases for V and 9 bases for J; bases not matched to a gene: 16. This CDR3 is 15 amino acids long. Germline values: CDR1 LNHDA, CDR2 SQIVND (reference sequence). This CDR3 reads CASRRGGREAITQYF. The CDR3 DNA follows: TGTGCCAGTCGTCGGGGGGGCCGGGAGGCGATAACGCAGTATTTT.

The V call is TRBV21-1, the J call TRBJ2-3; TRBD1 reflects the table's D call only, with no check against the DNA. TRBV21-1 is a known pseudogene. This CDR3 region has 14 residues. The CDR3 DNA reads TGTGCCAGCATCCAACGTCCGTTCACAGGTACGCAGTATTTT. Its protein product is CASIQRPFTGTQYF.

The genes are TRBV4-1 and TRBJ1-2; no definite D call. With 0 bases removed from V and 0 bases from J, the gap between germline ends came to 14 bases. Per germline, CDR1 MGHRA and CDR2 YSYEKL. The CDR3 consists of 17 residues. The CDR3 DNA sequence: TGCGCCAGCAGCCAAGATACCCCGGTCGGGGCTAACTATGGCTACACCTTC. Its translation is CASSQDTPVGANYGYTF.

This clone occurred a few times. The rearrangement links TRBV2 to TRBJ1-6, with D perhaps TRBD1 (6 bases). The CDR3 has 14 amino acids. The germline gives CDR1 SNHLY, CDR2 FYNNEI. V shed 5 bases and J shed 8 bases, with 13 bases lying between them. The CDR3 spells CASSPINRDSPLHF. CDR3 in DNA: TGTGCCAGCAGTCCGATTAACAGGGATTCACCCCTCCACTTT.

The chain joins TRBV20-1 to TRBJ2-1; TRBD1 matches 11 bases. The germline CDR1 and CDR2 sequences are DFQATT and SNEGSKA (reference sequence). V shed 3 bases and J 6 bases; nucleotides not matched to a gene: 10. This CDR3 has 16 residues. The CDR3 region has the DNA TGCAGTGCTAGTCCTACCCTGGACAGGGGGCTCAATGAGCAGTTCTTC. It encodes CSASPTLDRGLNEQFF.

The rearrangement links TRBV25-1 to TRBJ2-3, with a possible D match to TRBD2 (6 bases). Germline values: CDR1 MGHDK, CDR2 SYGVNS. Trimming took 6 bases from V and 0 from J, leaving 13 bases between them. The CDR3 sequence is 15 residues long. The CDR3 DNA reads TGTGCCAGCAGGGGACTTAAGAAAAGCACAGATACGCAGTATTTT. Its protein is CASRGLKKSTDTQYF. The full variable domain, rest sourced from reference TRBV25-1 and TRBJ2-3, is EADIYQTPRYLVIGTGKKITLECSQTMGHDKMYWYQQDPGMELHLIHYSYGVNSTEKGDLSSESTVSRIRTEHFPLTLESARPSHTSQYLCASRGLKKSTDTQYFGPGTRLTVL.

This chain connects TRBV3-1 (or the pseudogene TRBV3-2) to TRBJ1-4; the match to TRBD1 covers 10 bases. This CDR3 is 15 amino acids long. Germline V gene sequence: CDR1 LGHDT, CDR2 YNNKEL (reference sequence). The junction had 3 bases not matched to a gene; V was cut back by 6 bases and J by 2 bases. The CDR3 region is CASSRGQGTNEKLFF. CDR3 nucleotides: TGTGCCAGCAGTCGGGGACAGGGGACTAATGAAAAACTGTTTTTT.

The rearrangement links TRBV6-5 to TRBJ2-2; a possible D gene is TRBD1 (5 bases). Germline CDR1 reads MNHEY; CDR2 reads SVGAGI. The CDR3 contains 14 residues. The ends were cut back, 5 bases at V and 0 bases at J, with 7 bases in the middle. CDR3 DNA sequence: TGTGCCAGCAGTCAGGGCGCGAACACCGGGGAGCTGTTTTTT. This sequence encodes CASSQGANTGELFF.

This clone was counted a single time. The rearrangement links TRBV19 to TRBJ1-1; D ambiguous. CDR1 and CDR2 from the germline V gene are LNHDA and SQIVND (reference sequence). V dropped 5 bases and J dropped 0 bases, with 16 bases sitting between them. The CDR3 loop spans 16 amino acids. The CDR3 DNA follows: TGTGCCAGTAGTTCGGACCGTCCCATTATGAACACTGAAGCTTTCTTT. Translated, it gives CASSSDRPIMNTEAFF. Combining the CDR3 with reference TRBV19 and TRBJ1-1 gives the whole variable domain DGGITQSPKYLFRKEGQNVTLSCEQNLNHDAMYWYRQDPGQGLRLIYYSQIVNDFQKGDIAEGYSVSREKKESFPLTVTSAQKNPTAFYLCASSSDRPIMNTEAFFGQGTRLTVV.

Here the CDR3 reads CASSLSRASYEQYF. Here the CDR3 DNA reads TGTGCCAGCAGTTTATCCAGGGCAAGCTACGAGCAGTACTTC. This chain connects TRBV27 to TRBJ2-7, with TRBD1 as a possible D gene (5 bases). Looked up from germline, CDR1 is MNHEY and CDR2 is SMNVEV (reference sequence). This CDR3 is 14 amino acids long. V was trimmed by 0 bases and J by 3 bases, leaving 9 bases between them.

The rearrangement joins TRBV6-5 to TRBJ2-1; 8 nucleotides agree with TRBD2. There are 16 residues in the CDR3. Germline assignment: CDR1 MNHEY and CDR2 SVGAGI. V lost 0 bases, J lost 4 bases, and 5 bases stayed unmatched. DNA of the CDR3: TGTGCCAGCAGTTACTCTAGCGGGGCATTATACAATGAGCAGTTCTTC. Encoded protein: CASSYSSGALYNEQFF.

The V call is TRBV5-5, the J call TRBJ2-3, with D perhaps being TRBD1 or TRBD2 (5 bases each). The CDR3 loop spans 15 amino acids. Trimming shortened V by 1 base and J by 2 bases, and 11 bases separated the two germline ends. Germline values: CDR1 SGHKS, CDR2 YYEKEE (reference sequence). Here the CDR3 DNA reads TGTGCCAGCAGCTTGCGGGACGGAGACACAGATACGCAGTATTTT. As protein: CASSLRDGDTDTQYF.

This clone appeared a single time. This chain connects TRBV6-5 to TRBJ1-1; no clear D gene. The CDR3 extends over 14 amino acids. V lost 2 bases to trimming and J lost 2 bases, with 9 bases between them. Germline V gives CDR1 MNHEY, CDR2 SVGAGI. CDR3 loop: CASSYLGRNTEAFF. The CDR3, as DNA: TGTGCCAGCAGTTACCTTGGACGAAACACTGAAGCTTTCTTT.

The chain joins TRBV7-2 to TRBJ2-7, with D possibly matching TRBD1 (5 bases). CDR3 length: 14 residues. V gave up 1 base and J gave up 2 bases, with 9 bases separating them. Germline V lookup: CDR1 SGHTA, CDR2 FQGNSA. The chain's CDR3 is CASSLGTNAYEQYF. DNA of the CDR3: TGTGCCAGCAGCTTAGGGACAAACGCCTACGAGCAGTACTTC.

CDR3 sequence: CASSRDGTSTDTQYF. The DNA for the CDR3 is TGTGCCAGCAGCCGGGACGGAACTAGCACAGATACGCAGTATTTT. V usage is TRBV7-9 and J usage is TRBJ2-3; D could derive from TRBD1 or TRBD2 (5 bases each). The CDR3 totals 15 residues. Germline CDR1 and CDR2: SEHNR and FQNEAQ (reference sequence). Between the trimmed V and J ends, which lost 5 bases and 0 bases, there was a span of 12 bases.

This chain links TRBV5-1 with TRBJ2-7; D possibly corresponds to TRBD2 (5 bases). Germline CDR1 SGHRS, CDR2 YFSETQ. The CDR3 totals 14 residues. V dropped 3 bases and J dropped 2 bases, with 12 bases sitting between them. The DNA of the CDR3 is TGCGCCAGCAGCTCGGACGGAGGCCCCTACGAGCAGTACTTC. It encodes CASSSDGGPYEQYF.